The 7 T cell receptor beta chains listed next were all sequenced from one sample in a study of blood T cells in healthy people across ages. Together with a sample-barcoded 5' primer, a J-beta primer mix was included in a second PCR lasting about 7 to 11 cycles. TCRdb reprocessed the 5' RACE reads with MiXCR, giving one entry per CDR3 protein. The table includes around 780,000 distinct CDR3 sequences, about a quarter detected once. The same sample was also used in a study of T cells of mothers and their children.

The sample consisted of blood. The receptors here all came from a boy aged 10-17 years in good health.

V and J are TRBV29-1 and TRBJ1-2; perhaps TRBD1 as D (5 bases). CDR3 length: 12 residues. The germline gives CDR1 SQVTM, CDR2 ANQGSEA. V dropped 3 bases and J dropped 4 bases, with 9 bases sitting between them. The CDR3 nucleotides read TGCAGCGTTGAGACGGGGGTCTATGGCTACACCTTC. This gives the protein CSVETGVYGYTF.

This chain joins TRBV7-9 and TRBJ2-5; 14 bases are a match to TRBD2. The J call may be wrong; the DNA end is better matched by TRBJ2-1. Germline lookup yields CDR1 SEHNR and CDR2 FQNEAQ (reference sequence). The CDR3 runs to 14 residues. CDR3 sequence reads: CASSPTSGGAEQFF. CDR3 coding DNA: TGTGCCAGCAGCCCGACTAGCGGGGGGGCAGAGCAGTTCTTC.

This chain connects TRBV30 to TRBJ1-1, with D possibly being TRBD1 (5 bases). Germline V lookup: CDR1 GTSNPN, CDR2 SVGIG (reference sequence). Trimming cost V 4 bases and J 3 bases, with 12 bases left between them. CDR3 length: 13 residues. This chain's CDR3 is CAWTGTTHTEAFF. The CDR3 nucleotides read TGTGCCTGGACCGGGACTACTCACACTGAAGCTTTCTTT.

The V gene is TRBV21-1, the J gene TRBJ2-7; the D call in the table, TRBD1, was not verified against the DNA. TRBV21-1 is listed as a pseudogene. This CDR3 region has 11 residues. CDR3 sequence: CASSLGGRLSF. CDR3 DNA sequence: TGTGCCAGCAGCCTTGGGGGACGATTGAGCTTC.

The chain links TRBV11-2 to TRBJ2-3; D may match TRBD1 or TRBD2 (6 bases each). Germline V gene sequence: CDR1 SGHAT, CDR2 FQNNGV. This CDR3 contains 18 residues. V was pared by 5 bases and J by 2 bases, with 23 bases between. The CDR3, as DNA: TGTGCCAGCAGCAAACAGGGACTGGCTAATACTTTCACAGATACGCAGTATTTT. As protein: CASSKQGLANTFTDTQYF.

The CDR3 DNA reads TGCGCCAGCAGCTTGGTGGCAGGGGGTGGCAATGAGCAGTTCTTC. Amino acid sequence: CASSLVAGGGNEQFF. The rearrangement links TRBV5-1 to TRBJ2-1; TRBD1 aligns across 7 bases. Per the germline V gene, CDR1 is SGHRS and CDR2 is YFSETQ. J was trimmed by 6 bases and V by 0 bases; bases with no gene match: 6. The CDR3 is 15 residues long.

This clonotype appeared a few times. The chain has TRBV5-1 and TRBJ1-1, with a possible D match to TRBD1 (5 bases). Germline-derived CDR1 and CDR2 are SGHRS and YFSETQ. The CDR3 has 17 amino acids. The germline V and J ends were trimmed by 5 bases and 1 base, with 21 bases remaining between them. CDR3 coding DNA: TGCGCCAGCAGACAACCGGGACCGAATTTGGAGAACACTGAAGCTTTCTTT. The encoded protein is CASRQPGPNLENTEAFF.